Below, 26 T cell receptor beta chains from the same sample are listed, as sequenced in a study of early T cells in non-severe SARS-CoV-2 infection. TCRdb used MiXCR to reprocess the 5' RACE reads, holding one entry per CDR3 protein. The profile shows fewer than 30,000 distinct CDR3 sequences, roughly 5.4% of them singletons. Sequencing was performed on whole blood. The receptors stem from an adult who was a healthcare worker with PCR-confirmed SARS-CoV-2 infection or an uninfected control (not recorded which).

This clonotype was seen at least ten times. The V and J genes are TRBV9 and TRBJ2-7; 9 bases align to TRBD1. Germline-derived CDR1 and CDR2 are SGDLS and YYNGEE. CDR3 length equals 13 residues. With 4 bases clipped from V and 6 bases from J, the junction kept 5 bases outside the gene matches. The CDR3 coding sequence is TGTGCCAGCAGCCGGGACAGGGCCTCCGAGCAGTACTTC. Translated, it gives CASSRDRASEQYF.

The chain joins TRBV3-1 to TRBJ2-3; 9 bases line up with TRBD2. The CDR3 extends over 16 amino acids. The trim removed 0 bases at V and 0 bases at J, leaving 1 base unmatched. The germline V gene has CDR1 LGHDT and CDR2 YNNKEL (reference sequence). CDR3 residues: CASSQDGLASTDTQYF. DNA for the CDR3: TGTGCCAGCAGCCAAGATGGACTAGCGAGCACAGATACGCAGTATTTT.

This clonotype was recorded many times. The J gene is TRBJ2-1, the V gene TRBV20-1; TRBD2 matches 12 bases. V shed 6 bases, J shed 6 bases, and the junction held 9 bases outside the gene matches. The CDR3 is 15 amino acids. CDR1 is DFQATT and CDR2 is SNEGSKA in the germline V gene (reference sequence). The CDR3 region has the DNA TGCAGTGCCCCCAGACTAGCGGGAGACACCAATGAGCAGTTCTTC. Protein: CSAPRLAGDTNEQFF.

This clonotype was detected ten times or more. V is TRBV5-5 and J is TRBJ2-7, with no clear D. Deletions cut 0 bases from V and 3 bases from J, with 10 bases between. The germline gives CDR1 SGHKS, CDR2 YYEKEE (reference sequence). CDR3 length equals 14 residues. CDR3: CASSLENLIYEQYF. In DNA form, the CDR3 reads TGTGCCAGCAGCTTGGAAAACCTGATCTACGAGCAGTACTTC.

The chain couples TRBV28 to TRBJ2-7, with unresolved D. V was cut by 5 bases and J by 1 base, with 3 bases left in between. The CDR3 runs to 11 residues. Germline CDR1 reads MDHEN; CDR2 reads SYDVKM. The CDR3, as DNA: TGTGCCAGCAGTACTTCCTACGAGCAGTACTTC. Protein: CASSTSYEQYF.

This clonotype was observed many times. CDR3 coding DNA: TGTGCCAGCAGCTTAGGAGGAGGTGGGTCCGGTTTTTCCTACGAGCAGTACTTC. Translating it yields CASSLGGGGSGFSYEQYF. This chain links TRBV7-2 with TRBJ2-7; D is possibly TRBD2 (5 bases). Trimming stripped 1 base from V and 1 base from J, with 20 bases between. Germline lookup yields CDR1 SGHTA and CDR2 FQGNSA. The CDR3 extends over 18 amino acids.

This clonotype occurred many times. This chain joins TRBV28 and TRBJ2-7, with 7 bases fitting TRBD1. V lost 5 bases and J lost 0; bases outside the gene matches: 4. The length of the CDR3 is 14 residues. The V gene's germline CDR1 is MDHEN and CDR2 SYDVKM. CDR3 residues: CASSPSGGSYEQYF. As DNA, the CDR3 is TGTGCCAGCAGTCCATCAGGGGGCTCCTACGAGCAGTACTTC.

This clonotype came up a few times. The chain carries TRBV5-4 and TRBJ2-5; 13 bases are a match to TRBD2. In germline, CDR1 is SGHNT, CDR2 YYREEE (reference sequence). Trimming cost V 4 bases and J 2 bases; bases outside gene matches: 8. The CDR3 is 17 residues long. This CDR3 is CASSPPGLAGPQETQYF. The CDR3 coding sequence is TGTGCCAGCAGCCCGCCGGGACTAGCGGGACCTCAAGAGACCCAGTACTTC. The complete variable domain, with remaining parts taken from reference TRBV5-4 and TRBJ2-5, reads ETGVTQSPTHLIKTRGQQVTLRCSSQSGHNTVSWYQQALGQGPQFIFQYYREEENGRGNFPPRFSGLQFPNYSSELNVNALELDDSALYLCASSPPGLAGPQETQYFGPGTRLLVL.

Concerning this clonotype: A read error may be the cause here, since a much bigger clone is one base away. The chain employs TRBV12-3 or TRBV12-4 and TRBJ2-7; D possibly matches TRBD1 or TRBD2 (5 bases each). This CDR3 is 12 amino acids long. Trimming stripped 3 bases from V and 6 bases from J, with 9 bases between. CDR3 nucleotides: TGTGCCAGCAGTTTGCCAGGGAGCGAGCAGTACTTC. It yields the protein CASSLPGSEQYF.

This clonotype was counted a few times. The chain carries TRBV6-6 and TRBJ2-2; 9 bases map to TRBD1. The V gene's germline CDR1 is MNHNY and CDR2 SVGAGI (reference sequence). With V trimmed by 5 bases and J by 1 base, 2 bases remained unmatched. This CDR3 is 15 amino acids long. CDR3 sequence: CASSRGQGNTGELFF. The DNA for the CDR3 is TGTGCCAGCAGTCGGGGACAGGGGAACACCGGGGAGCTGTTTTTT.

This chain links TRBV29-1 with TRBJ1-5; D remains unclear. CDR3 length: 13 amino acids. Per germline, CDR1 SQVTM and CDR2 ANQGSEA. Trimming left V 4 bases short and J 1 base short, with 8 bases between. The chain's CDR3 is CSVAARSNQPQHF. CDR3 nucleotides: TGCAGCGTTGCAGCCAGGAGCAATCAGCCCCAGCATTTT. Based on the CDR3 plus reference TRBV29-1 and TRBJ1-5, the full variable domain is SAVISQKPSRDICQRGTSLTIQCQVDSQVTMMFWYRQQPGQSLTLIATANQGSEATYESGFVIDKFPISRPNLTFSTLTVSNMSPEDSSIYLCSVAARSNQPQHFGDGTRLSIL.

The sample holds a few counts of this clonotype. The chain has TRBV2 and TRBJ2-7, with 8 bases fitting TRBD1. J gave up 0 bases and V 5 bases, and 12 bases lay outside the gene matches. The CDR3 is 17 residues long. From germline, CDR1 is SNHLY and CDR2 FYNNEI. As DNA, the CDR3 is TGTGCCAGCAGTCACTACGGGACAGGACCTCGCTCCTACGAGCAGTACTTC. As protein: CASSHYGTGPRSYEQYF.

V gene TRBV5-1 combines with J gene TRBJ1-6; D unclear. The CDR3 covers 13 residues. Germline V lookup: CDR1 SGHRS, CDR2 YFSETQ. Trimming cost V 0 bases and J 4 bases, with 2 bases left between them. CDR3 nucleotide sequence: TGCGCCAGCAGCTTGGGATATAATTCACCCCTCCACTTT. It translates to CASSLGYNSPLHF.

This clonotype was seen repeatedly, ten times or more. V is TRBV5-1 and J is TRBJ1-1; TRBD1 matches 9 bases. V shed 0 bases, J shed 5 bases, and the junction held 8 bases outside the gene matches. The CDR3 length is 16 residues. Germline V lookup: CDR1 SGHRS, CDR2 YFSETQ. The CDR3 is CASSLDLNRGHTEAFF. CDR3 bases: TGCGCCAGCAGCTTGGACCTCAACAGGGGGCATACTGAAGCTTTCTTT.

This clonotype was picked up many times. The rearrangement uses TRBV20-1 and TRBJ2-7; 7 nucleotides agree with TRBD2. J gave up 5 bases and V 5 bases, and 12 bases lay outside the gene matches. There are 14 residues in the CDR3. Germline V gives CDR1 DFQATT, CDR2 SNEGSKA (reference sequence). The CDR3 DNA is TGCAGTGCTTATGGGGGAGGGATCGCGAACGAGCAGTACTTC. This sequence encodes CSAYGGGIANEQYF.

This clonotype was picked up many times. The CDR3 sequence is CASSLNWNTGELFF. DNA for the CDR3: TGTGCCAGCAGTTTAAACTGGAACACCGGGGAGCTGTTTTTT. This chain joins TRBV27 and TRBJ2-2; D not resolved. The CDR3 covers 14 residues. In germline, CDR1 is MNHEY, CDR2 SMNVEV (reference sequence). Trimming stripped 2 bases from V and 1 base from J, with 5 bases between.

This clonotype was seen at least ten times. One end of the junction varies from germline; a read error may be responsible. This chain links TRBV5-1 with TRBJ2-1; TRBD2 matches 8 bases. The CDR3 is 14 amino acids. Germline V CDR1 and CDR2: SGHRS, YFSETQ. The CDR3 loop is CASSLLAANNEQFF. DNA of the CDR3: TGCGCCAGCAGCTTACTAGCGGCTAACAACGAGCAGTTCTTC.

This clonotype occurred many times. This rearrangement joins TRBV15 to TRBJ2-5; tentative D call: TRBD1 (5 bases). Trimming took off 5 bases at V and 4 bases at J, with 20 bases between the two ends. CDR3 length equals 16 residues. Looked up from germline, CDR1 is LNHNV and CDR2 is YYDKDF (reference sequence). For the CDR3, the DNA is TGTGCCACCAGCCCCCAGCCGGACACGGCAGGAGAGACCCAGTACTTC. This gives the protein CATSPQPDTAGETQYF. Based on the CDR3 plus reference TRBV15 and TRBJ2-5, the full variable domain is DAMVIQNPRYQVTQFGKPVTLSCSQTLNHNVMYWYQQKSSQAPKLLFHYYDKDFNNEADTPDNFQSRRPNTSFCFLDIRSPGLGDTAMYLCATSPQPDTAGETQYFGPGTRLLVL.

This clonotype was counted a few times. The junction shows a germline mismatch at one end, possibly a read error. The chain is built from TRBV6-6 and TRBJ1-1; D is possibly TRBD1 (6 bases). Per germline, CDR1 MNHNY and CDR2 SVGAGI (reference sequence). The CDR3 has 11 residues. The CDR3 is CASAVQGEVFF. The CDR3 coding sequence is TGTGCCAGCGCCGTACAGGGTGAAGTTTTCTTT.

This clonotype was counted at least ten times. The chain links TRBV19 to TRBJ2-5; 9 bases agree with TRBD2. V was clipped by 3 bases and J by 1 base; unmatched bases: 9. Per germline, CDR1 LNHDA and CDR2 SQIVND (reference sequence). The CDR3 extends over 17 amino acids. The CDR3 DNA reads TGTGCCAGTAGTATGAGGGTAGCGGGAGTGTCCCAAGAGACCCAGTACTTC. It codes for CASSMRVAGVSQETQYF.

The chain recombines TRBV11-2 with TRBJ2-2; D unresolved. With 1 base removed from V and 5 bases from J, the gap between germline ends came to 14 bases. This CDR3 contains 16 residues. Germline assignment: CDR1 SGHAT and CDR2 FQNNGV. This CDR3 reads CASSLAFSYGTGELFF. DNA for the CDR3: TGTGCCAGCAGCTTAGCCTTTAGTTACGGGACCGGGGAGCTGTTTTTT. The variable domain in full, completed from reference TRBV11-2 and TRBJ2-2, reads EAGVAQSPRYKIIEKRQSVAFWCNPISGHATLYWYQQILGQGPKLLIQFQNNGVVDDSQLPKDRFSAERLKGVDSTLKIQPAKLEDSAVYLCASSLAFSYGTGELFFGEGSRLTVL.

This clonotype has a count of ten or more. The chain combines TRBV7-3 with TRBJ2-1; TRBD2 agrees at 12 bases. Germline loops: CDR1 SGHTA, CDR2 FQGTGA. J lost 4 bases, V lost 3 bases, and 4 bases had no gene match. The CDR3 contains 16 residues. CDR3 sequence reads: CASSLGLAGLYNEQFF. In nucleotides, the CDR3 is TGTGCCAGCAGCTTGGGACTAGCGGGCCTATACAATGAGCAGTTCTTC.

In its sample, this clonotype was seen many times. This chain joins TRBV27 and TRBJ1-1; D unresolved. Germline V gene data show CDR1 as MNHEY and CDR2 as SMNVEV (reference sequence). The CDR3 contains 14 residues. Trimming removed 1 base at V and 4 bases at J, with 10 bases between. CDR3 DNA sequence: TGTGCCAGCAGTTTATACACAACGGGCACTGAAGCTTTCTTT. It translates to CASSLYTTGTEAFF.

This clonotype has at least ten counts. V and J are TRBV3-1 and TRBJ2-3, with TRBD1 matching over 9 bases. Germline V lookup: CDR1 LGHDT, CDR2 YNNKEL (reference sequence). V gave up 6 bases and J gave up 4 bases; unmatched junction bases: 8. This CDR3 has 15 amino acids. The CDR3 sequence is CASSHGQGIADTQYF. The DNA of the CDR3 is TGTGCCAGCAGTCACGGACAGGGGATAGCAGATACGCAGTATTTT.

This clonotype rates as medium-sized. The chain combines TRBV20-1 with TRBJ1-4; a weak D match, TRBD1 (6 bases). V was clipped by 5 bases and J by 5 bases, with 15 bases between them. Germline values: CDR1 DFQATT, CDR2 SNEGSKA (reference sequence). The CDR3 contains 14 residues. DNA of the CDR3: TGCAGTGCTTCCCGGACAGCCGAAAATGAAAAACTGTTTTTT. Its protein is CSASRTAENEKLFF.

This clonotype was recorded many times. The V and J genes are TRBV12-5 and TRBJ2-1; D is uncertain. V was cut by 1 base and J by 6 bases, with 1 base left in between. Germline CDR1 is LGHNT and CDR2 is FRNRAP. The CDR3 spans 11 residues. CDR3 loop: CASGLGNEQFF. In DNA, the CDR3 is TGTGCTAGTGGTTTGGGCAATGAGCAGTTCTTC.